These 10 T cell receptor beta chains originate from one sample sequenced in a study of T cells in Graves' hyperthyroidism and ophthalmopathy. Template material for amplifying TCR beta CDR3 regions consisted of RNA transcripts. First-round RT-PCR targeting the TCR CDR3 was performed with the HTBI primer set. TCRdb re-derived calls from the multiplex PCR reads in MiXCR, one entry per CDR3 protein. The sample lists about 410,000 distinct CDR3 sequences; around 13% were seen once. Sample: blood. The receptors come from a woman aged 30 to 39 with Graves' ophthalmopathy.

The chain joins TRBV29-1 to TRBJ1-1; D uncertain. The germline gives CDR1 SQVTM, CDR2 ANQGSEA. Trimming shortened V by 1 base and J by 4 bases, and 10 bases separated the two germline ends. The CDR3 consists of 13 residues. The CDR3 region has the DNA TGCAGCGTTGAAGGTGGCGGGATCACTGAAGCTTTCTTT. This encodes CSVEGGGITEAFF.

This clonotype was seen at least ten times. In nucleotides, the CDR3 is TGTGCCAGCAGTTCCCTTCCCCCCGGACACGGCTCTGGAAACACCATATATTTT. It codes for CASSSLPPGHGSGNTIYF. The genes are TRBV12-3 or TRBV12-4 and TRBJ1-3; the D gene is possibly TRBD1 (5 bases). Trimming stripped 4 bases from V and 0 bases from J, with 19 bases between. The CDR3 extends over 18 amino acids.

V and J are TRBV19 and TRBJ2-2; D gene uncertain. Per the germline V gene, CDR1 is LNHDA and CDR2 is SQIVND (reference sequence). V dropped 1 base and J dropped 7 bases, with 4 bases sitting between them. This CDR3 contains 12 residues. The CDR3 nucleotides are TGTGCCAGTAGTATAGGAGTCGGGGAGCTGTTTTTT. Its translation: CASSIGVGELFF.

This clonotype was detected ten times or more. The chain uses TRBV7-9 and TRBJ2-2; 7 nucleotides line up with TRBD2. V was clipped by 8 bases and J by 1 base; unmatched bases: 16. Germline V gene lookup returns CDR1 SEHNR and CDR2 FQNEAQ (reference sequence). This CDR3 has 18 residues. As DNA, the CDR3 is TGTGCCAGCTTGGAGGGAGGGAGCGGATACTTGAACACCGGGGAGCTGTTTTTT. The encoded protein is CASLEGGSGYLNTGELFF. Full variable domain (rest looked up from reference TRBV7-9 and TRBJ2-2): DTGVSQNPRHKITKRGQNVTFRCDPISEHNRLYWYRQTLGQGPEFLTYFQNEAQLEKSRLLSDRFSAERPKGSFSTLEIQRTEQGDSAMYLCASLEGGSGYLNTGELFFGEGSRLTVL.

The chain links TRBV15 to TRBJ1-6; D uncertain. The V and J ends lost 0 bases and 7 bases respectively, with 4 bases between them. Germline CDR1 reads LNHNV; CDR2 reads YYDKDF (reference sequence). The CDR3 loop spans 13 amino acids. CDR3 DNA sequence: TGTGCCACCAGCAGAGATCCAAATTCACCCCTCCACTTT. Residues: CATSRDPNSPLHF.

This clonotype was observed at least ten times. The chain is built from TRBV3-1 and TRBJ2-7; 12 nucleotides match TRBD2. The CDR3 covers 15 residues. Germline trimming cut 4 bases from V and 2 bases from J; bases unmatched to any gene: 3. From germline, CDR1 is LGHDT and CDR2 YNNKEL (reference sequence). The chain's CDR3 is CASSPGLAGTYEQYF. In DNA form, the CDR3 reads TGTGCCAGCAGCCCTGGACTAGCGGGGACCTACGAGCAGTACTTC.

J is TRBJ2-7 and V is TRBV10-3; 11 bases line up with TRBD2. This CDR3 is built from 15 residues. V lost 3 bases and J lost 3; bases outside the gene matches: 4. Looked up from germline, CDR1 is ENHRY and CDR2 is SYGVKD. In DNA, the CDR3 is TGTGCCATCAGTGAAGGTAGCGGGGGGGTCTACGAGCAGTACTTC. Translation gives CAISEGSGGVYEQYF.

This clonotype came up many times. This CDR3 reads CASSLYGGPGDEQYF. CDR3 coding DNA: TGTGCCAGCAGTTTATACGGGGGGCCCGGCGACGAGCAGTACTTC. This chain joins TRBV27 and TRBJ2-7; D perhaps matches TRBD2 (7 bases). This CDR3 contains 15 residues. Per germline, CDR1 MNHEY and CDR2 SMNVEV (reference sequence). Trimming removed 1 base at V and 5 bases at J, with 15 bases between.

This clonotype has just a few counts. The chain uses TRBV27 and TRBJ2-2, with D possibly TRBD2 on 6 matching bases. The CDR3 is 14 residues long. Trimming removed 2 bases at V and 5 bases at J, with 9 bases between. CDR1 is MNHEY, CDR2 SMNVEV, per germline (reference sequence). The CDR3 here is CASSLRRETGELFF. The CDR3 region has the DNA TGTGCCAGCAGTTTAAGGAGGGAGACCGGGGAGCTGTTTTTT.

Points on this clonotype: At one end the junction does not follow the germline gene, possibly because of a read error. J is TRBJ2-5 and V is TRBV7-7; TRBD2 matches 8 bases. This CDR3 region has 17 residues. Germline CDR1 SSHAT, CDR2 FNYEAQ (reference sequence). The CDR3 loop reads CASSFRAGAGSYETQYF. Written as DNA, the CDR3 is TGTGCTAGCAGCTTCAGAGCGGGGGCTGGGTCGTATGAGACCCAGTACTTC.